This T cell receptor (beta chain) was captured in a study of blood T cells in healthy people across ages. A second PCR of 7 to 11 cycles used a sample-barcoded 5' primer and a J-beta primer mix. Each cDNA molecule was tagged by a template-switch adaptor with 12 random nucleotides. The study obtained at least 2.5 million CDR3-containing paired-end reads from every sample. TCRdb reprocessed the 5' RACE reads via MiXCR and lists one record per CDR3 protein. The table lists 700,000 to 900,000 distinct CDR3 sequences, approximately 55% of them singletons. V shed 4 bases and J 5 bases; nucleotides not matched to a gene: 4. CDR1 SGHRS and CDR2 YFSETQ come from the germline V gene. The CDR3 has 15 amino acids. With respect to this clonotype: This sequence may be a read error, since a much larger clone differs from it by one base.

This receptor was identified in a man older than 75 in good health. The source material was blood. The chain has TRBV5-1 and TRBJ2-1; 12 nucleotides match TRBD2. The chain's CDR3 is CASSGGLAGNNEQFF. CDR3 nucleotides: TGCGCCAGCAGCGGGGGACTAGCGGGCAACAATGAGCAGTTCTTC.